What follows describes a single T cell receptor (beta chain). Germline loops: CDR1 SNHLY, CDR2 FYNNEI. The ends lost 5 bases at V and 2 bases at J; junction bases unmatched: 9. The CDR3 runs to 17 residues. Participants spanned ages roughly 18 to 90 years and resided in some 22 US areas. Assignments of participants to cohorts depended upon their own reported clinical history. The data derive from a study of blood T cell repertoires in COVID-19. Clones were sequenced by immunoSEQ multiplex PCR, and TCRdb holds only the in-frame ones, with some missing. The table lists 200,000 to 250,000 clones, roughly 86% of them singletons.

The chain is built from TRBV2 and TRBJ1-3, with 10 bases matching TRBD1. Material: PBMCs or T cells enriched from blood (not recorded which). The sequence derives from a man between 18 and 35 years old with acute COVID-19. In DNA, the CDR3 is TGTGCCAGCAGTTCTACCGGGACAGGGGTAACTGGAAACACCATATATTTT. It specifies CASSSTGTGVTGNTIYF.